The 17 T cell receptor beta chains in this list originate from one sample, sequenced in a study of cytomegalovirus exposure and HLA in healthy donors. Use of 60 Vbeta and 13 Jbeta primers characterized the PCR. Clones were sequenced by immunoSEQ multiplex PCR, and TCRdb holds only the in-frame ones, with some missing. This table holds some 110,000 clones, under 85% found once. Input material: PBMCs. The origin of the receptors is a man in his forties in good health and CMV-seronegative.

The chain recombines TRBV5-1 with TRBJ2-1; D is uncertain. In germline, CDR1 is SGHRS, CDR2 YFSETQ. This CDR3 has 15 amino acids. Trimming removed 2 bases from V and 4 bases from J, with 13 bases in between. The CDR3 nucleotides are TGCGCCAGCAGCTTAAATTGGGCAGCTTACAATGAGCAGTTCTTC. It specifies CASSLNWAAYNEQFF.

The V call is TRBV5-1, the J call TRBJ1-2, with 7 bases matching TRBD1. J was trimmed by 4 bases and V by 1 base; bases with no gene match: 4. This CDR3 has 14 residues. Germline V gene data show CDR1 as SGHRS and CDR2 as YFSETQ. CDR3 sequence reads: CASSLTGDAYGYTF. The CDR3, as DNA: TGCGCCAGCAGCTTGACAGGGGACGCCTATGGCTACACCTTC. Based on the CDR3 plus reference TRBV5-1 and TRBJ1-2, the full variable domain is KAGVTQTPRYLIKTRGQQVTLSCSPISGHRSVSWYQQTPGQGLQFLFEYFSETQRNKGNFPGRFSGRQFSNSRSEMNVSTLELGDSALYLCASSLTGDAYGYTFGSGTRLTVV.

V is TRBV19 and J is TRBJ1-1; D is unclear. Germline CDR1 is LNHDA and CDR2 is SQIVND (reference sequence). Trimming took 9 bases from V and 3 from J, leaving 20 bases between them. The CDR3 loop spans 15 amino acids. CDR3 nucleotides: TGTGCCAGAGTCAAGGCCGAAAGGGAGGACACTGAAGCTTTCTTT. Residues: CARVKAEREDTEAFF.

This chain joins TRBV7-3 and TRBJ1-2; D possibly corresponds to TRBD1 (6 bases). Trimming removed 5 bases from V and 8 bases from J, with 18 bases in between. CDR3 length: 14 amino acids. Germline V CDR1 and CDR2: SGHTA, FQGTGA. The CDR3 is CASSAGGGAVGYTF. CDR3 nucleotides: TGTGCCAGCAGCGCCGGCGGGGGCGCGGTAGGCTACACCTTC.

The chain recombines TRBV14 with TRBJ1-2; TRBD1 is a possible D gene (5 bases). Germline V gene sequence: CDR1 SGHDN, CDR2 FVKESK. The CDR3 covers 20 residues. The V gene lost 7 bases and the J gene lost 2 bases, with 32 bases spanning the gap. CDR3 amino acids: CASKAKQGTIVLAVNYGYTF. CDR3 nucleotide sequence: TGTGCCAGCAAAGCCAAGCAGGGAACTATCGTATTGGCTGTAAACTATGGCTACACCTTC.

The chain links TRBV5-4 to TRBJ2-7; D unresolved. Per germline, CDR1 SGHNT and CDR2 YYREEE (reference sequence). V was clipped by 4 bases and J by 3 bases, with 17 bases between them. The CDR3 totals 15 residues. The CDR3 nucleotides are TGTGCCAGCAGCGGGCCGTTAGTCCCCGGCTACGAGCAGTACTTC. Amino acid sequence: CASSGPLVPGYEQYF.

V is TRBV5-4 and J is TRBJ1-5; TRBD1 agrees at 7 bases. This CDR3 is built from 14 residues. Germline-derived CDR1 and CDR2 are SGHNT and YYREEE (reference sequence). The junction had 4 bases not matched to a gene; V was cut back by 4 bases and J by 3 bases. The CDR3 region is CASSVGTDNQPQHF. The CDR3 nucleotides are TGTGCCAGCAGCGTGGGGACAGACAATCAGCCCCAGCATTTT.

This clone came up a few times. The chain recombines TRBV6-1 with TRBJ2-7; possibly TRBD2 for D (7 bases). Trimming took off 6 bases at V and 7 bases at J, with 16 bases between the two ends. This CDR3 spans 13 amino acids. Germline V gene lookup returns CDR1 MNHNS and CDR2 SASEGT. In nucleotides, the CDR3 is TGTGCCAGCAGCACAGGGAGGGGTGCGGAGCAGTACTTC. This translates into CASSTGRGAEQYF.

This chain connects TRBV6-5 to TRBJ2-7; 10 nucleotides match TRBD1. The CDR3 covers 14 residues. After removal of 6 bases from V and 0 bases from J, the junction contained 2 bases not matched to a gene. CDR1 and CDR2 from the germline V gene are MNHEY and SVGAGI. CDR3 amino acids: CASRGTGDSYEQYF. CDR3 in DNA: TGTGCCAGCAGAGGGACAGGGGACTCCTACGAGCAGTACTTC.

The chain combines TRBV5-1 with TRBJ1-2; 8 positions match TRBD1. This CDR3 has 15 residues. From germline, CDR1 is SGHRS and CDR2 YFSETQ. Losses at the gene ends were 0 bases for V and 4 bases for J; bases not matched to a gene: 5. The CDR3 region is CASSLAGTGGYGYTF. CDR3 in DNA: TGCGCCAGCAGCTTGGCAGGGACAGGTGGCTATGGCTACACCTTC.

V gene TRBV7-9 combines with J gene TRBJ2-3; 12 positions agree with TRBD2. Germline V lookup: CDR1 SEHNR, CDR2 FQNEAQ (reference sequence). Losses at the gene ends were 5 bases for V and 6 bases for J; bases not matched to a gene: 12. The CDR3 sequence is 17 residues long. The DNA for the CDR3 is TGTGCCAGCAGCCATACCCCGGCTAGCGGGAGGGTGGATACGCAGTATTTT. It encodes CASSHTPASGRVDTQYF.

The J gene is TRBJ1-2, the V gene TRBV6-6; no clear D. The V end lost 7 bases, the J end lost 0 bases, and 9 bases lay between the germline ends. Looked up from germline, CDR1 is MNHNY and CDR2 is SVGAGI (reference sequence). The CDR3 spans 13 residues. CDR3 nucleotides: TGTGCCAGCACCACACTAGCTAACTATGGCTACACCTTC. It encodes CASTTLANYGYTF.

This sequence joins TRBV9 and TRBJ2-7, with 10 bases matching TRBD1. V gave up 3 bases and J gave up 3 bases; unmatched junction bases: 9. Germline CDR1 SGDLS, CDR2 YYNGEE. This CDR3 is 16 amino acids long. In DNA form, the CDR3 reads TGTGCCAGCAGCGAACAGTGGACAGGGGGTTACTACGAGCAGTACTTC. This translates into CASSEQWTGGYYEQYF.

The chain recombines TRBV4-1 with TRBJ1-5; perhaps TRBD1 as D (5 bases). Germline CDR1 and CDR2: MGHRA and YSYEKL. Trimming took 4 bases from V and 7 from J, leaving 14 bases between them. CDR3 length: 14 amino acids. The CDR3 sequence is CASSLWGGNQPQHF. The CDR3 bases are TGCGCCAGCAGCCTGTGGGGGGGAAACCAGCCCCAGCATTTT.

J is TRBJ1-4 and V is TRBV7-2, with D possibly matching TRBD1 (5 bases). The length of the CDR3 is 15 residues. V was trimmed by 4 bases and J by 0 bases, leaving 9 bases between them. Germline lookup yields CDR1 SGHTA and CDR2 FQGNSA. CDR3 DNA: TGTGCCAGCAGCTCCCGGACAACAACTAATGAAAAACTGTTTTTT. This translates into CASSSRTTTNEKLFF.

The chain joins TRBV5-1 to TRBJ2-5; D call uncertain. The CDR3 has 12 amino acids. From germline, CDR1 is SGHRS and CDR2 YFSETQ. The V end was cut by 4 bases, the J end by 4 bases, with 8 bases between. DNA of the CDR3: TGCGCCAGCAGCCTACCCGCAGAGACCCAGTACTTC. This gives the protein CASSLPAETQYF.

V is TRBV6-5 and J is TRBJ1-5, with a possible D match to TRBD1 (6 bases). V was pared by 6 bases and J by 0 bases, with 9 bases between. Germline V gene data show CDR1 as MNHEY and CDR2 as SVGAGI. The CDR3 is made up of 14 amino acids. CDR3: CASSQTGSNQPQHF. CDR3 in DNA: TGTGCCAGCAGCCAGACAGGTAGCAATCAGCCCCAGCATTTT.